Listed here are 9 T cell receptor beta chains from one sample, sequenced in a study of shared clonotypes between healthy human individuals. Clones were read by immunoSEQ multiplex PCR, and TCRdb kept only the in-frame ones, dropping some. The data contain 2 million to 2.5 million clones, about 94% of them singletons. Naivety among CD8 cells was defined by CD45RO negativity and positive CCR7 selection, thereby excluding terminally differentiated effector memory CD45RA+ cells. The sequenced material came from naive CD8+ T cells sorted from blood. The receptors originated from a man aged 18 to 30 in good health.

The chain carries TRBV4-1 and TRBJ2-7; no clear D. Germline V lookup: CDR1 MGHRA, CDR2 YSYEKL. Deletions cut 1 base from V and 2 bases from J, with 12 bases between. The CDR3 covers 15 residues. The CDR3 reads CASSQAMVGPYEQYF. CDR3 sequence (DNA): TGCGCCAGCAGCCAAGCGATGGTCGGGCCCTACGAGCAGTACTTC.

This chain connects TRBV4-1 to TRBJ2-7; the D gene is possibly TRBD2 (5 bases). The CDR3 has 15 amino acids. The V end lost 0 bases, the J end lost 3 bases, and 12 bases lay between the germline ends. The germline gives CDR1 MGHRA, CDR2 YSYEKL. The chain's CDR3 is CASSQEHGGYYEQYF. The CDR3 DNA follows: TGCGCCAGCAGCCAAGAGCACGGAGGATACTACGAGCAGTACTTC.

J is TRBJ1-3 and V is TRBV27; D uncertain. The CDR3 consists of 15 residues. Per germline, CDR1 MNHEY and CDR2 SMNVEV (reference sequence). The V gene lost 4 bases and the J gene lost 0 bases, with 10 bases spanning the gap. CDR3: CASSSGPFSGNTIYF. The CDR3 bases are TGTGCCAGCAGTTCAGGCCCCTTCTCTGGAAACACCATATATTTT.

The genes are TRBV4-1 and TRBJ1-2, with D maybe TRBD1 (6 bases). CDR1 and CDR2 from the germline V gene are MGHRA and YSYEKL. CDR3 size: 14 residues. With 5 bases removed from V and 4 bases from J, the gap between germline ends came to 14 bases. CDR3 amino acids: CASSIHRALYGYTF. As DNA, the CDR3 is TGCGCCAGCAGCATCCACAGGGCCCTCTATGGCTACACCTTC.

This clone was observed once. V gene TRBV5-6 combines with J gene TRBJ2-5; D is unresolved. Trimming cost V 0 bases and J 1 base, with 7 bases left between them. The CDR3 loop spans 14 amino acids. Germline V gene data show CDR1 as SGHDT and CDR2 as YYEEEE. CDR3 sequence reads: CASSLEAVQETQYF. CDR3 DNA: TGTGCCAGCAGCTTGGAGGCAGTCCAAGAGACCCAGTACTTC.

About this clone itself: The junction shows a germline mismatch at one end, possibly a read error. V gene TRBV6-5 combines with J gene TRBJ1-2, with D unclear. The CDR3 sequence is 13 residues long. Germline loops: CDR1 MNHEY, CDR2 SVGAGI. The CDR3 region is CASSSSGNYREAF. Written as DNA, the CDR3 is TGTGCCAGCAGTTCCTCGGGGAACTATAGAGAAGCTTTC.

The chain recombines TRBV9 with TRBJ2-3, with a weak D call TRBD2 (7 bases). The length of the CDR3 is 16 residues. Deletions cut 4 bases from V and 2 bases from J, with 17 bases between. Per the germline V gene, CDR1 is SGDLS and CDR2 is YYNGEE. The CDR3 protein is CASSPRAGAYTDTQYF. CDR3 coding DNA: TGTGCCAGCAGCCCACGCGCGGGGGCCTACACAGATACGCAGTATTTT.

The chain uses TRBV6-1 and TRBJ2-5; a weak D match, TRBD2 (6 bases). Germline V gene sequence: CDR1 MNHNS, CDR2 SASEGT. Trimming removed 2 bases at V and 0 bases at J, with 16 bases between. The CDR3 totals 17 residues. The CDR3 sequence is CASSERSGEPDQETQYF. The CDR3 DNA follows: TGTGCCAGCAGTGAACGGTCGGGGGAACCGGACCAAGAGACCCAGTACTTC.

This clone was seen a few times. The chain is built from TRBV27 and TRBJ1-6; D is possibly TRBD1 (5 bases). V dropped 5 bases and J dropped 7 bases, with 21 bases sitting between them. Looked up from germline, CDR1 is MNHEY and CDR2 is SMNVEV (reference sequence). The CDR3 is 17 amino acids. For the CDR3, the DNA is TGTGCCAGCAGTACCAATGAGGGTGGGGCCTGGAATTCACCCCTCCACTTT. Residues: CASSTNEGGAWNSPLHF.